This TCR beta chain appears in the sequencing data of a study of blood T cell repertoires in COVID-19. This CDR3 region has 14 residues. Germline V lookup: CDR1 SGHTA, CDR2 FQGTGA. The V and J ends lost 5 bases and 2 bases, in that order; junction bases with no gene match: 5. Sequencing used immunoSEQ multiplex PCR; TCRdb keeps in-frame clones, though not all of them. This table has some 110,000 clones, roughly nine tenths appearing once. The clonotype was recovered from a man aged 35-49 years with acute or convalescent COVID-19. The sequenced material came from peripheral blood. This sequence joins TRBV7-3 and TRBJ2-7; 8 bases match TRBD1. CDR3 in amino acids: CASSRQGPPYEQYF. CDR3 bases: TGTGCCAGCAGCCGACAGGGGCCTCCCTACGAGCAGTACTTC.